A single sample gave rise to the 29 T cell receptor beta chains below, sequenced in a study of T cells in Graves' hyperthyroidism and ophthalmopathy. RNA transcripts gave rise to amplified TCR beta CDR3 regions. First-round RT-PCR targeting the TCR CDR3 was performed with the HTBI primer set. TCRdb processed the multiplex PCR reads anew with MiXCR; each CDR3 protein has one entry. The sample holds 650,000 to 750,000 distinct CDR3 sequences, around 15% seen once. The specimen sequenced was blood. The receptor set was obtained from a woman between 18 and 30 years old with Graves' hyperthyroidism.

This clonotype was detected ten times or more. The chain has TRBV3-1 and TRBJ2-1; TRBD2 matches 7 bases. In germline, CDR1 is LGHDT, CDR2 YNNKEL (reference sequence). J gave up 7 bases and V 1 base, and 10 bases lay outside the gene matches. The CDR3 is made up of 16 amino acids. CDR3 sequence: CASSQGLAAVWNEQFF. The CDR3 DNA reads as TGTGCCAGCAGCCAAGGCCTAGCGGCCGTGTGGAATGAGCAGTTCTTC.

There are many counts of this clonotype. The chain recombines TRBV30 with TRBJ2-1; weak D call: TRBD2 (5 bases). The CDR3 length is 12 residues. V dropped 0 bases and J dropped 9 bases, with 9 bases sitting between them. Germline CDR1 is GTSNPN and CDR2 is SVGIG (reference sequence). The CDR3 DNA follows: TGTGCCTGGAGTGTACGACTATTTGAGCAGTTCTTC. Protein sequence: CAWSVRLFEQFF.

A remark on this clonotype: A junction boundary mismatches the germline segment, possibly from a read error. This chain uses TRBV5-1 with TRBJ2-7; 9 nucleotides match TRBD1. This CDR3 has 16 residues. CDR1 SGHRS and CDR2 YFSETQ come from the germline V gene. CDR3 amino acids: CASSLYLGQGTYEQHF. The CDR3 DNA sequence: TGCGCCAGCAGCTTGTACTTGGGACAGGGCACCTACGAGCAGCACTTC.

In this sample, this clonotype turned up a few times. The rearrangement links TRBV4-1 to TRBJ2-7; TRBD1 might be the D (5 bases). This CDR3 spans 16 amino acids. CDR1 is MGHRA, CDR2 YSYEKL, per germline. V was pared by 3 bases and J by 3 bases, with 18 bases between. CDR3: CASSQGLTDWDYEQYF. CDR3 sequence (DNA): TGCGCCAGCAGCCAGGGGTTGACAGACTGGGACTACGAGCAGTACTTC.

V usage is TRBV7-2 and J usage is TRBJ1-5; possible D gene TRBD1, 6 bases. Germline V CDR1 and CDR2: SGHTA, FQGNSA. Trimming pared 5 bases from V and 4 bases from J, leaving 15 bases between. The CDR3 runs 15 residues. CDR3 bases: TGTGCCAGCAGCCGAAAGGGGGACTCTAATCAGCCCCAGCATTTT. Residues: CASSRKGDSNQPQHF.

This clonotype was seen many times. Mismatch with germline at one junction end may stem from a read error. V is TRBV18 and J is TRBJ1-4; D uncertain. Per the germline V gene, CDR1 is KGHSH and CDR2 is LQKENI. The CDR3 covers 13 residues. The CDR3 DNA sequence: TGTGCCAGCACACCGGGGACTAATGAAAAACTGTTTTTT. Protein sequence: CASTPGTNEKLFF. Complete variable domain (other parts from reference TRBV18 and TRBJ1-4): NAGVMQNPRHLVRRRGQEARLRCSPMKGHSHVYWYRQLPEEGLKFMVYLQKENIIDESGMPKERFSAEFPKEGPSILRIQQVVRGDSAAYFCASTPGTNEKLFFGSGTQLSVL.

CDR3 residues: CSVVSQANQPQHF. The CDR3 nucleotides are TGCAGCGTTGTCTCACAGGCAAATCAGCCCCAGCATTTT. This sequence joins TRBV29-1 and TRBJ1-5; D is perhaps TRBD1 (5 bases). The CDR3 runs 13 residues. V dropped 4 bases and J dropped 4 bases, with 11 bases sitting between them. CDR1 and CDR2 (germline): SQVTM, ANQGSEA.

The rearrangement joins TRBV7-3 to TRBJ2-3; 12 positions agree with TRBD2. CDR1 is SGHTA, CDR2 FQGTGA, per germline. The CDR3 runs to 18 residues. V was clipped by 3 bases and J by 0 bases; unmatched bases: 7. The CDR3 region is CASSFRTSGTPSTDTQYF. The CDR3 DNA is TGTGCCAGCAGCTTCCGGACTAGCGGGACCCCTAGCACAGATACGCAGTATTTT. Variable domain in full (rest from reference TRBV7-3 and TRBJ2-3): GAGVSQTPSNKVTEKGKYVELRCDPISGHTALYWYRQSLGQGPEFLIYFQGTGAADDSGLPNDRFFAVRPEGSVSTLKIQRTERGDSAVYLCASSFRTSGTPSTDTQYFGPGTRLTVL.

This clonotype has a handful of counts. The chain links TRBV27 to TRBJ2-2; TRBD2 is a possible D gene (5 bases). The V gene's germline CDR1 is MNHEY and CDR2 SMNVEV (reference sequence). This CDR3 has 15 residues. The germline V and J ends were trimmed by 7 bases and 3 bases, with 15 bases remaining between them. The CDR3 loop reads CASTVAGSYTGELFF. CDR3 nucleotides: TGTGCCAGCACGGTTGCGGGTTCATACACCGGGGAGCTGTTTTTT.

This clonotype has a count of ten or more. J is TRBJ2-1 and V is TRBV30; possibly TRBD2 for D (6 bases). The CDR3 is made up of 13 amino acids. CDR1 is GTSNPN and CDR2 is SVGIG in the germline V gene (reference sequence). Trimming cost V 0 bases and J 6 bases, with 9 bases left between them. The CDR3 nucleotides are TGTGCCTGGAGTGTACTAGCAGTCAATGAGCAGTTCTTC. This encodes CAWSVLAVNEQFF.

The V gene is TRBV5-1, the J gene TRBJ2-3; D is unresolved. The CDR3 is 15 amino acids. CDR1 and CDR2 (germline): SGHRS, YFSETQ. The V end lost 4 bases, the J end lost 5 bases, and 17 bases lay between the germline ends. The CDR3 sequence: CASSPQQLPGDTQYF. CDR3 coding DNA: TGCGCCAGCAGCCCTCAGCAGCTCCCCGGAGATACGCAGTATTTT.

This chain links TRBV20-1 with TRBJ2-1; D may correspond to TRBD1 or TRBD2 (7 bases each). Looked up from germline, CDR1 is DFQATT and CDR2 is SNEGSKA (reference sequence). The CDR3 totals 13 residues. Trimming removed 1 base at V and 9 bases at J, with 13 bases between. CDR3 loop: CSARGAGGAEQFF. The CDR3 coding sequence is TGCAGTGCTAGAGGGGCAGGGGGGGCTGAGCAGTTCTTC.

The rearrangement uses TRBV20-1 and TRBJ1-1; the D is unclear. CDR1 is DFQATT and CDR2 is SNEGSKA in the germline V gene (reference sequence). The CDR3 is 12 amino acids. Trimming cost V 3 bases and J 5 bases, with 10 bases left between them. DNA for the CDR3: TGCAGTGCTAGGGGTCTCAAGACTGAAGCTTTCTTT. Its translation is CSARGLKTEAFF.

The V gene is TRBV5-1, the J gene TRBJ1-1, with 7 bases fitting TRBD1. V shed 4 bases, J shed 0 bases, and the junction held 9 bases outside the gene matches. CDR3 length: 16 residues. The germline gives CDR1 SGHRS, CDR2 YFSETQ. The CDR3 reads CASSPGQESMNTEAFF. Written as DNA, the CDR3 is TGCGCCAGCAGCCCAGGACAGGAGAGCATGAACACTGAAGCTTTCTTT.

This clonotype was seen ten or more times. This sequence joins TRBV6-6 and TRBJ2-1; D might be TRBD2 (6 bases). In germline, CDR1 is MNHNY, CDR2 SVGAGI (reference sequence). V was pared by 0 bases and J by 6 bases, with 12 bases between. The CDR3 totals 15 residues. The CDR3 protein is CASSYSSISGNEQFF. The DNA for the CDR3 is TGTGCCAGCAGTTACTCGAGTATTAGCGGCAATGAGCAGTTCTTC.

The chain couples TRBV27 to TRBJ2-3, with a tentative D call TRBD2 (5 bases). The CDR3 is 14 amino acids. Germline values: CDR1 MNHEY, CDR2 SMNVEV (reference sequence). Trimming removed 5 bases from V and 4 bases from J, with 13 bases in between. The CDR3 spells CASSPLLAADTQYF. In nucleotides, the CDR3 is TGTGCCAGCAGTCCCTTGCTAGCAGCAGATACGCAGTATTTT.

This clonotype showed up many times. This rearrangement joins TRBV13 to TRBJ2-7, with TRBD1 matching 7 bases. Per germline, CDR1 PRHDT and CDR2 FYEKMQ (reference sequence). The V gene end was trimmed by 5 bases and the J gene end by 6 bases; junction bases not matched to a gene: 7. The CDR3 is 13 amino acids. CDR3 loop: CASSPGQAGEQYF. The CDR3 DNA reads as TGTGCCAGCAGCCCCGGACAGGCGGGCGAGCAGTACTTC.

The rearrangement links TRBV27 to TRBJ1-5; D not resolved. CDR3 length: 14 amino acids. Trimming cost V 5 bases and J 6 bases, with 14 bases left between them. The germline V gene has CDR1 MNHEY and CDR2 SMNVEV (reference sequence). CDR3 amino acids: CASSLRESSQPQHF. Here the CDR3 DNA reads TGTGCCAGCAGTCTCCGGGAAAGTAGTCAGCCCCAGCATTTT.

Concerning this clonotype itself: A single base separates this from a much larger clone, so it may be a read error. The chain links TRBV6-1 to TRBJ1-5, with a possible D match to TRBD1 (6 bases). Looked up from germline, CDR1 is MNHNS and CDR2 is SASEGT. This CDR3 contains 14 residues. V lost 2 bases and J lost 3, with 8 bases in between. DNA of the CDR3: TGTGCCAGCAGTGAACAGGGGAACAATCAGCCCCAGCATTTT. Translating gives CASSEQGNNQPQHF.

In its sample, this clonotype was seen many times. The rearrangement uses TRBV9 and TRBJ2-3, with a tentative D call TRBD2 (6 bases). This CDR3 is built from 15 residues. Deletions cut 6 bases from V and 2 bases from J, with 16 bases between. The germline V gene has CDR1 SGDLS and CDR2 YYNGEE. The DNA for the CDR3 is TGTGCCAGCACCGGACCGGGACTCGACACAGATACGCAGTATTTT. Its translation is CASTGPGLDTDTQYF.

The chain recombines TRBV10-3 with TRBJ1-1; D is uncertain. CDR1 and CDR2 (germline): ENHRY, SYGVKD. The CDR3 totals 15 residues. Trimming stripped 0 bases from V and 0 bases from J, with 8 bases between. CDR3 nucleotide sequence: TGTGCCATCAGTGAGTCCCTGACAATGAACACTGAAGCTTTCTTT. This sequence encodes CAISESLTMNTEAFF.

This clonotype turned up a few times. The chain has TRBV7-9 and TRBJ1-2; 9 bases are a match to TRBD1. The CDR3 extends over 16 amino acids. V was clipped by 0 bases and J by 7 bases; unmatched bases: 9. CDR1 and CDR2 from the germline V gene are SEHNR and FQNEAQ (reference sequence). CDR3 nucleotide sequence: TGTGCCAGCAGCTTAGCGGGACAGGGAGTACAGGCTGGCTACACCTTC. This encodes CASSLAGQGVQAGYTF.

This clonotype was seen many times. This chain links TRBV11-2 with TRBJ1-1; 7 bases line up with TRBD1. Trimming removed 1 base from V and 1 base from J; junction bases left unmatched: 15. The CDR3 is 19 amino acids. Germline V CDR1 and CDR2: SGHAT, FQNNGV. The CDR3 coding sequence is TGTGCCAGCAGCTTAGGGTACCCGACAGGGAAGGCCCCGAACACTGAAGCTTTCTTT. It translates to CASSLGYPTGKAPNTEAFF. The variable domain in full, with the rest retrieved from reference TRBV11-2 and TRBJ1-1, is EAGVAQSPRYKIIEKRQSVAFWCNPISGHATLYWYQQILGQGPKLLIQFQNNGVVDDSQLPKDRFSAERLKGVDSTLKIQPAKLEDSAVYLCASSLGYPTGKAPNTEAFFGQGTRLTVV.

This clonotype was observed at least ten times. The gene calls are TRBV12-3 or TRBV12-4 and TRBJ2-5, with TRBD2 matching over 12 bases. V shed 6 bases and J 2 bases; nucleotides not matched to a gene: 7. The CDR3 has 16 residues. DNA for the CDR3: TGTGCCAGCAGCAAACCAGGACTAGCGGGACAAGAGACCCAGTACTTC. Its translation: CASSKPGLAGQETQYF.

The CDR3 nucleotides read TGTGCCATCCTTCGGACTAGCGGAACCGGGGAGCTGTTTTTT. It specifies CAILRTSGTGELFF. The chain carries TRBV10-3 and TRBJ2-2; 10 nucleotides match TRBD2. The CDR3 consists of 14 residues. Per the germline V gene, CDR1 is ENHRY and CDR2 is SYGVKD. V lost 8 bases, J lost 5 bases, and 5 bases stayed unmatched.

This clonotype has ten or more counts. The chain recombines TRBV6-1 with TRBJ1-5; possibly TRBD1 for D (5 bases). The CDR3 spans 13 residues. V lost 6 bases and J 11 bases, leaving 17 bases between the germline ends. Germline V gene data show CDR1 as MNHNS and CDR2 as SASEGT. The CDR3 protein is CASSAGEGRTQHF. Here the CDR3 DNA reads TGTGCCAGCAGCGCCGGGGAGGGGCGGACCCAGCATTTT.

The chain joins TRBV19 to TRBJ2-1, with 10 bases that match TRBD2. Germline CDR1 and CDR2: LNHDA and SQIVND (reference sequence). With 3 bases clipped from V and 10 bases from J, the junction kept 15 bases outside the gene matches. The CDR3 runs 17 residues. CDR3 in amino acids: CASSMALWSGRVMEQFF. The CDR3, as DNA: TGTGCCAGTAGTATGGCCCTGTGGAGCGGGAGGGTGATGGAGCAGTTCTTC.

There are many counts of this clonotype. Here the CDR3 reads CASSLEWGPSNTGELFF. DNA for the CDR3: TGTGCCAGCAGCTTAGAGTGGGGACCGTCGAACACCGGGGAGCTGTTTTTT. This chain links TRBV7-6 with TRBJ2-2, with D possibly called TRBD1 or TRBD2 (5 bases each). Deletions cut 1 base from V and 0 bases from J, with 12 bases between. CDR3 length: 17 residues. CDR1 and CDR2 from the germline V gene are SGHVS and FNYEAQ.

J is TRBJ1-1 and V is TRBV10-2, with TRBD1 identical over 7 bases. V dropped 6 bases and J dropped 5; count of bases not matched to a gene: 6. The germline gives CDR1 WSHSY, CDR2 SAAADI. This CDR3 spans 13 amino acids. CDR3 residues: CASRTTGRTEAFF. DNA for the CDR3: TGCGCCAGCAGGACGACAGGGAGAACTGAAGCTTTCTTT.